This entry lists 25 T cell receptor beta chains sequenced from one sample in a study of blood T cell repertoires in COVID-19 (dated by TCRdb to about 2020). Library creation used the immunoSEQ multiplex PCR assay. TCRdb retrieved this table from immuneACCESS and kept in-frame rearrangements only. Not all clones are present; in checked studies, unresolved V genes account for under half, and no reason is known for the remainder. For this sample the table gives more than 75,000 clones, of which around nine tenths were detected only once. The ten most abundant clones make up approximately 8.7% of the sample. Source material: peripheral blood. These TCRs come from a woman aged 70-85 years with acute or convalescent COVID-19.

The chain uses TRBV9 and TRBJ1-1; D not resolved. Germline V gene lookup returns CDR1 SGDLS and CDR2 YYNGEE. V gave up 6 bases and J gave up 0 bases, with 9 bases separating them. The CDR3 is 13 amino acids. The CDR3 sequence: CASMPVMNTEAFF. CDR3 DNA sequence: TGTGCCAGCATGCCGGTCATGAACACTGAAGCTTTCTTT.

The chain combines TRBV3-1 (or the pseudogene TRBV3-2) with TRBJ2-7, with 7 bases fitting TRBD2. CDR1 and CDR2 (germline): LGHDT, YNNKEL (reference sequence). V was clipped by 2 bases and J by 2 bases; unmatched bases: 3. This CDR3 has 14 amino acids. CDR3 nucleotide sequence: TGTGCCAGCAGCCAACTAGCGGAAGCCTACGAGCAGTACTTC. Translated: CASSQLAEAYEQYF.

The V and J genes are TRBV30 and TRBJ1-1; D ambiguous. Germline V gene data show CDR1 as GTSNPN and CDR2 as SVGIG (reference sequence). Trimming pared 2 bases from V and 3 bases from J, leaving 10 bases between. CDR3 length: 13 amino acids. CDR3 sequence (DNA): TGTGCCTGGAGTCGTGGCCAGGACACTGAAGCTTTCTTT. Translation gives CAWSRGQDTEAFF.

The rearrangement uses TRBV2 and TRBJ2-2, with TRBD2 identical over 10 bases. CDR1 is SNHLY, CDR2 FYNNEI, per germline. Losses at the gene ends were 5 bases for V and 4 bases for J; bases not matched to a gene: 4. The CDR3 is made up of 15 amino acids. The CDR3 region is CASSLGLATTGELFF. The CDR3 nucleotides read TGTGCCAGCAGTTTGGGACTAGCGACCACCGGGGAGCTGTTTTTT.

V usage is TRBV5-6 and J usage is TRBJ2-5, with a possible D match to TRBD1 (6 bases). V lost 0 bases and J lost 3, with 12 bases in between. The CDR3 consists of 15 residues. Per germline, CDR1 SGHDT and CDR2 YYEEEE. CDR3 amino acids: CASSLVTGYKETQYF. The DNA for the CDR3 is TGTGCCAGCAGCTTGGTTACAGGGTATAAAGAGACCCAGTACTTC.

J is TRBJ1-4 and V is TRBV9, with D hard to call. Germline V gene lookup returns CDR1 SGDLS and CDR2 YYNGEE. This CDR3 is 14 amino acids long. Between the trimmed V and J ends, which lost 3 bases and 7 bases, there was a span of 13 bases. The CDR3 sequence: CASSGSGEGEKLFF. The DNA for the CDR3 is TGTGCCAGCAGCGGCTCAGGCGAGGGTGAAAAACTGTTTTTT.

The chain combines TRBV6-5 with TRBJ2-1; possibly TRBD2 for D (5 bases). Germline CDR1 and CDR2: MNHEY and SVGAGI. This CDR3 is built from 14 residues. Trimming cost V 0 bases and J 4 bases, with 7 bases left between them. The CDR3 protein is CASSYSWEYNEQFF. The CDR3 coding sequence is TGTGCCAGCAGTTACTCTTGGGAGTACAATGAGCAGTTCTTC.

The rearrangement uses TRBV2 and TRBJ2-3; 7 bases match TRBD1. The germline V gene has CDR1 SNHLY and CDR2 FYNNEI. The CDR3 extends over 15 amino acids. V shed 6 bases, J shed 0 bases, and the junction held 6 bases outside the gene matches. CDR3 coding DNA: TGTGCCAGCAGCGGACAGGCCCTGAGCACAGATACGCAGTATTTT. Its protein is CASSGQALSTDTQYF. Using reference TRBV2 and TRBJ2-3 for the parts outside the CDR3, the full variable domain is EPEVTQTPSHQVTQMGQEVILRCVPISNHLYFYWYRQILGQKVEFLVSFYNNEISEKSEIFDDQFSVERPDGSNFTLKIRSTKLEDSAMYFCASSGQALSTDTQYFGPGTRLTVL.

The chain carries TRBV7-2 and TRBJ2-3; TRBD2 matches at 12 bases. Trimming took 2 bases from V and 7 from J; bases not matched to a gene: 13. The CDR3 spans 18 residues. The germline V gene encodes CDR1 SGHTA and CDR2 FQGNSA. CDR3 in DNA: TGTGCCAGCAGCTTATCGATCTCTAGCGGGGGGGCTTCGAATACGCAGTATTTT. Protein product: CASSLSISSGGASNTQYF.

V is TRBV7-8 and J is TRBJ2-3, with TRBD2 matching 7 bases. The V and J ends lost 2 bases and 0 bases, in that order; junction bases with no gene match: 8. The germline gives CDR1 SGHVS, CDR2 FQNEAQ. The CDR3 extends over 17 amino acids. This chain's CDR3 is CASSLIASGGSTDTQYF. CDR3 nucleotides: TGTGCCAGCAGCTTAATCGCTTCGGGGGGAAGCACAGATACGCAGTATTTT.

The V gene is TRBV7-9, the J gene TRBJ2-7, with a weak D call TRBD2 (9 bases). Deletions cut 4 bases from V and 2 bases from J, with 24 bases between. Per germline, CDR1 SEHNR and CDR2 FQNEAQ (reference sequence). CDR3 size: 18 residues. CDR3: CASSSRQGWASGTYEQYF. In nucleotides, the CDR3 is TGTGCCAGCAGCTCTAGACAGGGGTGGGCTAGCGGGACCTACGAGCAGTACTTC.

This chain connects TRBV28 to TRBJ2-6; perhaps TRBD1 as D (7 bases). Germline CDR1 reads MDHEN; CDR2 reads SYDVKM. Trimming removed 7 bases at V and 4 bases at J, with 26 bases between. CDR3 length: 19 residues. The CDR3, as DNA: TGTGCCAGCATCCCCGGTGGGGCAGGGGGGAACTTCGGGGCCAACGTCCTGACTTTC. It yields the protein CASIPGGAGGNFGANVLTF. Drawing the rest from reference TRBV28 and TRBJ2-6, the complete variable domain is DVKVTQSSRYLVKRTGEKVFLECVQDMDHENMFWYRQDPGLGLRLIYFSYDVKMKEKGDIPEGYSVSREKKERFSLILESASTNQTSMYLCASIPGGAGGNFGANVLTFGAGSRLTVL.

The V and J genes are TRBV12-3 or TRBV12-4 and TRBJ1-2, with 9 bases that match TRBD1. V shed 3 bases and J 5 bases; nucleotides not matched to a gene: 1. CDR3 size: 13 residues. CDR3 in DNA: TGTGCCAGCAGTTTGGGACAGGGTTATGGCTACACCTTC. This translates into CASSLGQGYGYTF.

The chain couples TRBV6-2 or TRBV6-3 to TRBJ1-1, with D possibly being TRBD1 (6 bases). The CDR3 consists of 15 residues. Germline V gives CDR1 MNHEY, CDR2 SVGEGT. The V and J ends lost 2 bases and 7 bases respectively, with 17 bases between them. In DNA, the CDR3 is TGTGCCAGCAGTTACGGCGGACAGAGGGATTTTGAAGCTTTCTTT. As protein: CASSYGGQRDFEAFF.

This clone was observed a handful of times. The CDR3 DNA reads TGCGCCAGCAGGGTTTCGGACTCGACTGAGCAGTTCTTC. The encoded protein is CASRVSDSTEQFF. The chain is built from TRBV5-1 and TRBJ2-1; D possibly corresponds to TRBD2 (5 bases). Germline CDR1 and CDR2: SGHRS and YFSETQ. The CDR3 runs to 13 residues. Trimming cost V 5 bases and J 9 bases, with 15 bases left between them.

The DNA for the CDR3 is TGTGCCAGCAGCCATATGGCGGGAGGCTACGAGCAGTACTTC. Amino acids: CASSHMAGGYEQYF. The chain couples TRBV14 to TRBJ2-7; 8 bases map to TRBD2. The CDR3 runs 14 residues. Germline V gene sequence: CDR1 SGHDN, CDR2 FVKESK. Losses at the gene ends were 3 bases for V and 3 bases for J; bases not matched to a gene: 4.

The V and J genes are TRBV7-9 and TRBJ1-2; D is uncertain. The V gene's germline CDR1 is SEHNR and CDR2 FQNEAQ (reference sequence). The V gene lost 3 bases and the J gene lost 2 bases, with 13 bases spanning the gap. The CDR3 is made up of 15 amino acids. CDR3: CASSFDWSHNYGYTF. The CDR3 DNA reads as TGTGCCAGCAGCTTTGACTGGAGCCACAACTATGGCTACACCTTC.

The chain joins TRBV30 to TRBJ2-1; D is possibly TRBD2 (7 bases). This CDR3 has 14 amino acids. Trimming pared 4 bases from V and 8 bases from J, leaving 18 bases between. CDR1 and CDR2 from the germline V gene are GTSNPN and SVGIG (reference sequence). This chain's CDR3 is CAWIKRGGAHEQFF. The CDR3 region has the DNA TGTGCCTGGATCAAGAGAGGGGGGGCACATGAGCAGTTCTTC.

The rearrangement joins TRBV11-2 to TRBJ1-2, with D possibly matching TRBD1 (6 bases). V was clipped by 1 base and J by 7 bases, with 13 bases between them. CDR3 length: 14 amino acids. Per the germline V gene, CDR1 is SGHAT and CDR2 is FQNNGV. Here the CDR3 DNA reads TGTGCCAGCAGCTTAGTAGGGGGGGCGCGTGGCTACACCTTC. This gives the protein CASSLVGGARGYTF.

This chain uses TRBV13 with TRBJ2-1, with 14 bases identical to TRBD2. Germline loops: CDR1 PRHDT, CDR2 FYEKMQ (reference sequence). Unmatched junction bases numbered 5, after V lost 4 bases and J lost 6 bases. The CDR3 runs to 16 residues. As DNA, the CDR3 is TGTGCCAGCAGCTCACCGGGACTAGCGGGAGTCAATGAGCAGTTCTTC. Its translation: CASSSPGLAGVNEQFF.

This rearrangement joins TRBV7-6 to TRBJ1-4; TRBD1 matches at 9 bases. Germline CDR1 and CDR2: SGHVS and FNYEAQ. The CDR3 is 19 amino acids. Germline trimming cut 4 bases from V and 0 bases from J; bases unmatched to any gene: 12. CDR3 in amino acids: CASSSLHPGQGSTNEKLFF. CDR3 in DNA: TGTGCCAGCAGCTCGCTCCATCCGGGACAGGGATCAACTAATGAAAAACTGTTTTTT.

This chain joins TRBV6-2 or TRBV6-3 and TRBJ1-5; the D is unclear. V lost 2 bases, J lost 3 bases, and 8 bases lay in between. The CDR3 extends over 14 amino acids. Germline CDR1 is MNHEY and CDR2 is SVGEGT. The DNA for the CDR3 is TGTGCCAGCAGTTACGGACGGGACAATCAGCCCCAGCATTTT. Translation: CASSYGRDNQPQHF.

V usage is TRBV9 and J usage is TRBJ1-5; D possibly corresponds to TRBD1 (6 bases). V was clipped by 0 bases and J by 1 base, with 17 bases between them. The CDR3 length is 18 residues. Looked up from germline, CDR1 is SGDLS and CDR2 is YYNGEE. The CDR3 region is CASSVVGGGRVSNQPQHF. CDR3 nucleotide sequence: TGTGCCAGCAGCGTAGTAGGGGGGGGCAGGGTGAGCAATCAGCCCCAGCATTTT. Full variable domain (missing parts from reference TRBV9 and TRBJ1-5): DSGVTQTPKHLITATGQRVTLRCSPRSGDLSVYWYQQSLDQGLQFLIQYYNGEERAKGNILERFSAQQFPDLHSELNLSSLELGDSALYFCASSVVGGGRVSNQPQHFGDGTRLSIL.

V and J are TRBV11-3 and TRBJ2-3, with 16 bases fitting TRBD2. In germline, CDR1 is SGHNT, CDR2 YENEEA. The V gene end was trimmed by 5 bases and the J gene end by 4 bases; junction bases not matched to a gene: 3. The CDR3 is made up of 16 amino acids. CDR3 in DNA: TGTGCCAGCAGCCCGGGACTAGCGGGAGGGCCAGATACGCAGTATTTT. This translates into CASSPGLAGGPDTQYF.

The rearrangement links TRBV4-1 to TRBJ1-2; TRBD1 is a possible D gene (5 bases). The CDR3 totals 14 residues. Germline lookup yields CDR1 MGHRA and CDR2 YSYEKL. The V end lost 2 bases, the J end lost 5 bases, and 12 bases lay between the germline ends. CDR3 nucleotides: TGCGCCAGCAGCCAAACCCGGGGGACGTATGGCTACACCTTC. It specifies CASSQTRGTYGYTF.